In this sample, the clone carrying this T cell receptor beta chain turned up many times. The antigen remains unidentified. This specimen belongs to a study of Graves' ophthalmopathy and Graves' hyperthyroidism. Regarding the study as a whole: Ophthalmopathy versus stable hyperthyroidism: 13-signature model gave around 85% sensitivity, 75% to 82% specificity. Prediction of ophthalmopathy progression reached roughly 70% sensitivity and around 72% specificity. Among thyroid clonotypes expanded above 0.001 frequency, most also appeared in blood.

Transcripts of RNA were the source for amplifying TCR beta CDR3 regions. HTBI-primed RT-PCR formed the first round, and a multiplex PCR formed the second. TCRdb passed the multiplex PCR reads through MiXCR, listing each CDR3 protein once. The table shows about 380,000 distinct CDR3 sequences, with approximately 15% occurring only once. Germline values: CDR1 MNHNS, CDR2 SASEGT. CDR3 length: 14 amino acids. V shed 5 bases and J 4 bases; nucleotides not matched to a gene: 6. Hyperthyroidism was considered stable when no ophthalmopathy appeared within 18 months of follow-up. This receptor was obtained from a woman younger than 30 with stable Graves' hyperthyroidism. Sequences were obtained from peripheral blood. The gene calls are TRBV6-1 and TRBJ1-2; 8 nucleotides match TRBD1. The chain's CDR3 is CASSRTGLGYGYTF. The CDR3 region has the DNA TGTGCCAGCAGTCGGACAGGGTTGGGCTATGGCTACACCTTC.